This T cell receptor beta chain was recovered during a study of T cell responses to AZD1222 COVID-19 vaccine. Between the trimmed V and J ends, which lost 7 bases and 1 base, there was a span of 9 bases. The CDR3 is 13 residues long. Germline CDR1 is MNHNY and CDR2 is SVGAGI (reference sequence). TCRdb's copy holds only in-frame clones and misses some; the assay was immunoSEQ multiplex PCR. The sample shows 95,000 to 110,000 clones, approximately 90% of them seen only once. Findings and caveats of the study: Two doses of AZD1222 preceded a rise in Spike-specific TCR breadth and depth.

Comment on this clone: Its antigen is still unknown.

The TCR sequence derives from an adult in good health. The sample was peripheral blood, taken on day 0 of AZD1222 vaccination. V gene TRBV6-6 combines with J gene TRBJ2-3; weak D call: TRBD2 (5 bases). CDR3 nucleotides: TGTGCCAGCACGCAGCGGCGCACAGATACGCAGTATTTT. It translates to CASTQRRTDTQYF.